This T cell receptor beta chain was identified in a study of regulatory T cells in long-lasting Graves disease. Study-level information: The definition of persistent Graves' disease was over 5 years of antithyroid drugs with positive TSH receptor antibodies.

General study findings and limits: Investigators studied peripheral blood only, not thyroid tissue.

Sequencing libraries for TCR beta were prepared with iRepertoire HTBI primers and Arm-PCR of CDR3 regions. Per the study methods: Segment identification across samples yielded roughly 62 TRBV and approximately 15 TRBJ segments. TCRdb processed the multiplex PCR reads anew with MiXCR; each CDR3 protein has one entry. It is TCRdb's table, rather than the study itself, that gives the V and J calls and clone size. The table includes roughly 430,000 distinct CDR3 sequences, around 23% detected once. Trimming at V came to 0 bases and at J to 9 bases, leaving 2 bases not matched to a gene. CDR3 length: 15 residues. CDR1 and CDR2 from the germline V gene are SGHNT and YENEEA. Remarks on this clonotype: As yet, its antigen is unknown.

Time point: persistent/refractory GD, antithyroid drugs over 5 years with positive TRAb. Preparation of the TCR library used RNA extracted from PBMCs. V gene TRBV11-3 combines with J gene TRBJ1-6, with 10 positions matching TRBD1. This sequence originates from a female donor with Graves disease. The sample was peripheral blood mononuclear cells (PBMCs), taken when the disease was refractory, from a patient treated with antithyroid drugs. The CDR3 DNA reads TGTGCCAGCAGCTTAGACGACAGGGGGCCTTCACCCCTCCACTTT. Its protein product is CASSLDDRGPSPLHF.